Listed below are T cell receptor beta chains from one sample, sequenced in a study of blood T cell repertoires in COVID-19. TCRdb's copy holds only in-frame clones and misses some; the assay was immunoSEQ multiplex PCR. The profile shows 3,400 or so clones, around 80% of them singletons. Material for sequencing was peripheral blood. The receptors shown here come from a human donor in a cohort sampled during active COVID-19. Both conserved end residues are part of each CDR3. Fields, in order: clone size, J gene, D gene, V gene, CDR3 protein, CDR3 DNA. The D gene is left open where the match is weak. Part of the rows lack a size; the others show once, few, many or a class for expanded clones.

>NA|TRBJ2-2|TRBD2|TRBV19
CASRPFPGGGTASNTGELFF
TGTGCCAGTAGGCCTTTCCCCGGGGGGGGGACCGCTTCGAACACCGGGGAGCTGTTTTTT
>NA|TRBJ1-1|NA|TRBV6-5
CASSYSRAGEAFF
TGTGCCAGCAGTTACTCGAGGGCGGGGGAAGCTTTCTTT
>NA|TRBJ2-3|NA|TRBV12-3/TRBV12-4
CASSYIDTQYF
TGTGCCAGCAGTTACATAGATACGCAGTATTTT
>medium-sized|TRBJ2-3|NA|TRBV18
CASSPLSSEAPDTQYF
TGTGCCAGCTCACCGCTTAGTAGCGAGGCCCCAGATACGCAGTATTTT
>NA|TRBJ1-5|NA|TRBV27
CASSLRGNQPQHF
TGTGCCAGCAGTTTGCGCGGCAATCAGCCCCAGCATTTT
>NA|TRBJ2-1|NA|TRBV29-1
CSVEVGLTTSEQFF
TGCAGCGTTGAGGTTGGGCTTACGACTAGTGAGCAGTTCTTC
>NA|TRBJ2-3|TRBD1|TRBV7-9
CASSPRQGLSTDTQYF
TGTGCCAGCAGCCCCCGACAGGGCCTGAGCACAGATACGCAGTATTTT
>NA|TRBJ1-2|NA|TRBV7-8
CASSLTGQLSKDGYTF
TGTGCCAGCAGCTTGACCGGACAGCTTTCCAAAGATGGCTACACCTTC
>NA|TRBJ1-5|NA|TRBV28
CASKPLDRRQPQHF
TGTGCCAGCAAACCCTTGGACAGACGTCAGCCCCAGCATTTT
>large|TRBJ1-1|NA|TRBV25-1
CASSPGDEAFF
TGTGCCAGCAGTCCGGGAGACGAAGCTTTCTTT
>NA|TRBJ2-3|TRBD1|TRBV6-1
CASSERGDRARDTQYF
TGTGCCAGCAGTGAACGGGGGGACAGGGCGAGAGATACGCAGTATTTT
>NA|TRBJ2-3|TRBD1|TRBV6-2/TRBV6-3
CASSFTGGSVDTQYF
TGTGCCAGCAGTTTTACAGGGGGCTCGGTAGATACGCAGTATTTT
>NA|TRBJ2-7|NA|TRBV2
CASSDVFLPYEQYF
TGTGCCAGCAGTGACGTGTTTCTCCCCTACGAGCAGTACTTC
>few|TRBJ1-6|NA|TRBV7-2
CASSLARTDNSPLHF
TGTGCCAGCAGCTTAGCAAGGACAGATAATTCACCCCTCCACTTT
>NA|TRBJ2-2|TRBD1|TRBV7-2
CASSPGTGAYTGELFF
TGTGCCAGCAGCCCAGGGACAGGGGCCTACACCGGGGAGCTGTTTTTT
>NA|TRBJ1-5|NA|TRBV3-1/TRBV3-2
CASSQRAGSNQPQHF
TGTGCCAGCAGCCAAAGGGCAGGGTCGAATCAGCCCCAGCATTTT
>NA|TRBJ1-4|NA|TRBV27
CASSLWGDEKLFF
TGTGCCAGCAGTTTATGGGGCGATGAAAAACTGTTTTTT
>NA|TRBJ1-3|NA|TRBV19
CASIGRPGNTIYF
TGTGCCAGTATTGGGAGGCCTGGAAACACCATATATTTT
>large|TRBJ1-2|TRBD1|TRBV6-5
CASSYSGTGGDGYTF
TGTGCCAGCAGTTACTCGGGGACAGGGGGCGATGGCTACACCTTC
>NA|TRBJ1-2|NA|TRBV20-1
CSASMGIGGGYTF
TGCAGTGCTAGTATGGGGATAGGAGGTGGCTACACCTTC
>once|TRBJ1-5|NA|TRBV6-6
CASRASAGINQPQHF
TGTGCCAGCAGGGCCAGCGCAGGGATTAATCAGCCCCAGCATTTT
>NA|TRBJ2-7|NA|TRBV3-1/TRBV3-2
CASSQQLTGRYEQYF
TGTGCCAGCAGCCAGCAGCTGACAGGGAGGTACGAGCAGTACTTC
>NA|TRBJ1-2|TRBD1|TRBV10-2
CASTGGTGVYGYTF
TGCGCCAGCACCGGTGGGACAGGGGTGTATGGCTACACCTTC
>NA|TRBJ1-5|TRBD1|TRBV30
CAWSRDSRLSNQPQHF
TGTGCCTGGAGCCGGGACAGCCGGCTTAGCAATCAGCCCCAGCATTTT
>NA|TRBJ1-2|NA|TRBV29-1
CSVPDSGGGGYTF
TGCAGCGTTCCTGACAGTGGGGGAGGTGGCTACACCTTC
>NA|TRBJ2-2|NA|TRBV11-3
CASSPMRGSTGELFF
TGTGCCAGCAGCCCCATGCGGGGAAGCACCGGGGAGCTGTTTTTT
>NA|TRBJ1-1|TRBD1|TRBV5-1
CASRDRALITEAFF
TGCGCCAGTCGGGACAGGGCATTAATCACTGAAGCTTTCTTT